This section outlines one TCR beta chain sequence together with its context. Its recognized antigen is unknown. These data belong to a study of T cells expressing NK-cell markers (dated by TCRdb to between 2020 and 2021). Broadly, across the study: TCR beta-chain repertoires were profiled in sorted CD3+CD56+NKG2C+, CD3+CD56+NKG2C- and CD3+CD56-NKG2C+ T-cell subsets from several donors. All eight donors whose samples were sequenced were randomly selected healthy volunteers, three of them men and five women. Among the eight sequenced donors, seven were HCMV-seropositive and one was HCMV-seronegative. The libraries were sequenced on Illumina HiSeq 2000/2500, MiSeq or NextSeq, producing 2 x 150 bp reads.

From the cysteine up to the phenylalanine, the CDR3 has a length of 16 residues. DNA is not recorded here. Reading the germline V gene (reference sequence) gives CDR1 LGHDT and CDR2 YNNKEL. Overall results and qualifications from the work: Those dominant clonotypes were again the most abundant among CD3+CD56-NKG2C+ cells in a few donors, at roughly 25-60.1%. It remained unclear whether the expanded NKG2C-expressing T cell clones were specific for HCMV antigens. In roughly six donors, the dominant CD3+CD56+NKG2C+ clonotypes ranked among the top 10 CD8+ clonotypes, making up about 1.0-7.0% of CD8+ T cells.

To determine HCMV serostatus, a commercial ELISA kit was used to detect HCMV-specific IgG in serum. Peripheral blood mononuclear cells were isolated from blood by Ficoll density gradient centrifugation. The data were produced on an Illumina HiSeq 2000. TCR beta cDNA libraries were prepared using 5'RACE template switching, which introduced a universal primer site and unique molecular identifiers. cDNA synthesis was primed from the TCR beta constant segment and was followed by two successive PCR amplification steps. In the original analysis: MIGEC was used to demultiplex reads and group the reads by UMI, and MiTCR was used to assemble and quantify clonotypes. To exclude erroneous sequences, only TCR cDNA sequences supported by at least two reads were retained. The tcR package was used for downstream repertoire analysis, with clonotypes matched between fractions based on CDR3 nucleotide sequence plus V segment. VDJmatch was used to annotate antigen specificity against VDJdb, with one amino acid substitution in CDR3 permitted. Once TCRdb had reprocessed the reads, it stored one entry per CDR3 protein sequence and supplied no DNA. The authors' filters were not applied to this entry. The data table for this sample lists roughly 180,000 distinct CDR3 sequences. The ten largest clones represent less than 20% of the sample.

This receptor was taken from a woman between 18 and 75 years old in good health. The V and J segments used are TRBV3-1 and TRBJ1-4; TCRdb calls TRBD1, which cannot be checked without DNA. The specimen sequenced was blood T cells: a sorted CD56 or NKG2C T cell subset, CD4+ or CD8+ T cells, or bulk PBMC T cells (not recorded which). The CDR3 reads CASSQALQGGDEKLFF.